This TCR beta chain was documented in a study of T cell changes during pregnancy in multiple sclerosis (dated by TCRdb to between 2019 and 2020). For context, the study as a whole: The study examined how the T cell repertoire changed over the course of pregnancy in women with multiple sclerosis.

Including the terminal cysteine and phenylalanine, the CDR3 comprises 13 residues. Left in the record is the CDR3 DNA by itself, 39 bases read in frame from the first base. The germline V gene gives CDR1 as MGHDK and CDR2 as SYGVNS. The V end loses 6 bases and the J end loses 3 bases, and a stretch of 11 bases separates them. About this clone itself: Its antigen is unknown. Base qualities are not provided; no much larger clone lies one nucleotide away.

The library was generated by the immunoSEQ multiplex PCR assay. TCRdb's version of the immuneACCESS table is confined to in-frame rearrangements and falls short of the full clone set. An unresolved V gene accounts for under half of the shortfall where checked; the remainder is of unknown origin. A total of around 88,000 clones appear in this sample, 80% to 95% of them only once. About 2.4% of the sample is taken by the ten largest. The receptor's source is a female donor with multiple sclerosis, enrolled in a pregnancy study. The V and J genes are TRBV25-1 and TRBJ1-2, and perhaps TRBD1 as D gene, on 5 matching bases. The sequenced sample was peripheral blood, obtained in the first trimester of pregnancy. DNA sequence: TGTGCCAGCAGCCTCAGGGTGGACTATGGCTACACCTTC. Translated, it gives CASSLRVDYGYTF.